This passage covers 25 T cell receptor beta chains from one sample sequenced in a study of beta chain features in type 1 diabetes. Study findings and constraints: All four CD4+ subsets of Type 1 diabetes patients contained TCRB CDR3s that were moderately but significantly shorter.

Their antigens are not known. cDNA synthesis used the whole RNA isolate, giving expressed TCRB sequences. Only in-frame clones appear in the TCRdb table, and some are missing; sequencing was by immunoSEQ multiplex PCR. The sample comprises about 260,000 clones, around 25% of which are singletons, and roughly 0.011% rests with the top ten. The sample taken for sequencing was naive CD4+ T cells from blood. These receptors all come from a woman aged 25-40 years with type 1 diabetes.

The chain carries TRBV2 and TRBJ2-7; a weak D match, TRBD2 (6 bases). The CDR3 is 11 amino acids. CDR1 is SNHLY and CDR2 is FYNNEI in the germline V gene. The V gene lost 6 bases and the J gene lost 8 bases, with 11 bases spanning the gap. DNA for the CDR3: TGTGCCAGCAGGCAGGAGGGGAAGCAGTACTTC. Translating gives CASRQEGKQYF.

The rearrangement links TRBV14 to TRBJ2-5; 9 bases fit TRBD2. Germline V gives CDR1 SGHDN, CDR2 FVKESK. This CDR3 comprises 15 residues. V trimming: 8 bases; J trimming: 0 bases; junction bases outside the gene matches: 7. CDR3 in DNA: TGTGCCAGCGATAGCGGGAGCGGGGACCAAGAGACCCAGTACTTC. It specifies CASDSGSGDQETQYF. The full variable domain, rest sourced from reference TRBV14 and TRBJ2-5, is EAGVTQFPSHSVIEKGQTVTLRCDPISGHDNLYWYRRVMGKEIKFLLHFVKESKQDESGMPNNRFLAERTGGTYSTLKVQPAELEDSGVYFCASDSGSGDQETQYFGPGTRLLVL.

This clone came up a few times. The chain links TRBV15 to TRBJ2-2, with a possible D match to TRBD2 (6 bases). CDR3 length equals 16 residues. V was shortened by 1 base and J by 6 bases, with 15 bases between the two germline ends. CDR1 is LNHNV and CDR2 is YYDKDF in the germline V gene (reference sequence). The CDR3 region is CATSRVGGADPGELFF. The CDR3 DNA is TGTGCCACCAGCAGAGTGGGGGGAGCCGACCCCGGGGAGCTGTTTTTT.

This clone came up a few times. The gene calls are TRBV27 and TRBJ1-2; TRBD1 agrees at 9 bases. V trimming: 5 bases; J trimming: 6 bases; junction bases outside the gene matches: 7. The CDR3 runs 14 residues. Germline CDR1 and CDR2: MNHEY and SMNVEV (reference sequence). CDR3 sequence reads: CASSVDRGGNGYTF. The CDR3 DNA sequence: TGTGCCAGCAGTGTGGACAGGGGAGGTAATGGCTACACCTTC.

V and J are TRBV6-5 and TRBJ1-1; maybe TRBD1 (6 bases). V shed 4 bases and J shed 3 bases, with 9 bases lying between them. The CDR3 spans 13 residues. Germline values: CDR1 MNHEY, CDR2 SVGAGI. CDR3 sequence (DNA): TGTGCCAGCAGTTGGTCAGGGGACACTGAAGCTTTCTTT. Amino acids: CASSWSGDTEAFF.

CDR3 nucleotide sequence: TGCAGCGTCTCCGGTCGCGGCGGGAACCTCTACAATGAGCAGTTCTTC. This sequence encodes CSVSGRGGNLYNEQFF. The chain has TRBV29-1 and TRBJ2-1; D is perhaps TRBD2 (6 bases). Per the germline V gene, CDR1 is SQVTM and CDR2 is ANQGSEA. Trimming pared 6 bases from V and 3 bases from J, leaving 21 bases between. This CDR3 is 16 amino acids long.

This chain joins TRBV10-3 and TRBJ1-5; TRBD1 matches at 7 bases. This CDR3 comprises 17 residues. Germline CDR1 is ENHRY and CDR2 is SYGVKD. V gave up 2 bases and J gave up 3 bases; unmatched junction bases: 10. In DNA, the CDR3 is TGTGCCATCAGTGAGGCGGGACAGACTATTTCCAATCAGCCCCAGCATTTT. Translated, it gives CAISEAGQTISNQPQHF.

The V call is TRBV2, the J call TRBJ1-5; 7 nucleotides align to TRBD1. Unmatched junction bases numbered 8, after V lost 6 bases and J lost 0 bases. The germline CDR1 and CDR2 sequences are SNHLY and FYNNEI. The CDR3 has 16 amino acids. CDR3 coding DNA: TGTGCCAGCAGAAAGGACAGGAGCTATAGCAATCAGCCCCAGCATTTT. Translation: CASRKDRSYSNQPQHF. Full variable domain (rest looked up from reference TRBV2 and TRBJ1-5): EPEVTQTPSHQVTQMGQEVILRCVPISNHLYFYWYRQILGQKVEFLVSFYNNEISEKSEIFDDQFSVERPDGSNFTLKIRSTKLEDSAMYFCASRKDRSYSNQPQHFGDGTRLSIL.

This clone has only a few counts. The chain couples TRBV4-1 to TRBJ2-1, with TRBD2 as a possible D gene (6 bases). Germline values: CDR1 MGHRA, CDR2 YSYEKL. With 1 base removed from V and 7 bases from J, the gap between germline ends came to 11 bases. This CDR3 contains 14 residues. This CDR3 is CASSQVGGENEQFF. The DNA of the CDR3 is TGCGCCAGCAGCCAAGTCGGGGGTGAGAATGAGCAGTTCTTC.

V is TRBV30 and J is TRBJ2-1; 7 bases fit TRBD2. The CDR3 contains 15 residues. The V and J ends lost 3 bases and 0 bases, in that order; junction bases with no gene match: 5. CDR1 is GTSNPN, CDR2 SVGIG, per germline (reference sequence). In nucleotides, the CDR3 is TGTGCCTGGAGGGCTAGCGGACTCTCCTACAATGAGCAGTTCTTC. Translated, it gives CAWRASGLSYNEQFF.

CDR3 in DNA: TGTGCCAGCTCTAGCTTGGAAGGGCAAGAGACCCAGTACTTC. Residues: CASSSLEGQETQYF. The V call is TRBV2, the J call TRBJ2-5, with TRBD2 as a possible D gene (5 bases). CDR1 and CDR2 from the germline V gene are SNHLY and FYNNEI. The length of the CDR3 is 14 residues. Trimming stripped 8 bases from V and 2 bases from J, with 15 bases between. The whole variable domain, filled in from reference TRBV2 and TRBJ2-5, reads EPEVTQTPSHQVTQMGQEVILRCVPISNHLYFYWYRQILGQKVEFLVSFYNNEISEKSEIFDDQFSVERPDGSNFTLKIRSTKLEDSAMYFCASSSLEGQETQYFGPGTRLLVL.

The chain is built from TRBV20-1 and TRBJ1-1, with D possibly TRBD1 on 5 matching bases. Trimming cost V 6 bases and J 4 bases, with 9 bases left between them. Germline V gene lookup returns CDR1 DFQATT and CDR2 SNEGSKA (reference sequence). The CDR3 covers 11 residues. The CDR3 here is CSARGRTEAFF. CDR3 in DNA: TGCAGTGCAAGGGGCCGCACTGAAGCTTTCTTT.

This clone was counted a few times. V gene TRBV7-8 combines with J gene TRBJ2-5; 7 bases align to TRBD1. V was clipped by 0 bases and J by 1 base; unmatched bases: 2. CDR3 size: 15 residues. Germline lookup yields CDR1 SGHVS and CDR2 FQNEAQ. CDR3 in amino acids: CASSLADRAQETQYF. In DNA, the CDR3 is TGTGCCAGCAGCTTAGCCGACAGGGCCCAAGAGACCCAGTACTTC.

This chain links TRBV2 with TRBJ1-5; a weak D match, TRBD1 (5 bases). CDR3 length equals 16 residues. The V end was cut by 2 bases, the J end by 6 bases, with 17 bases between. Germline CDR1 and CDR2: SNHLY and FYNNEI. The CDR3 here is CASSESLGRVGQPQHF. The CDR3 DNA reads TGTGCCAGCAGTGAATCGTTGGGCAGGGTGGGTCAGCCCCAGCATTTT. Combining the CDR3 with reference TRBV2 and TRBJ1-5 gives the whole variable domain EPEVTQTPSHQVTQMGQEVILRCVPISNHLYFYWYRQILGQKVEFLVSFYNNEISEKSEIFDDQFSVERPDGSNFTLKIRSTKLEDSAMYFCASSESLGRVGQPQHFGDGTRLSIL.

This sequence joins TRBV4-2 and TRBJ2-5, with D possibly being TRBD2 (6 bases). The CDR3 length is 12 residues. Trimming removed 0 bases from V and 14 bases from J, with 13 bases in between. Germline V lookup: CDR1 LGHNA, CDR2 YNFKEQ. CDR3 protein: CASSQDQEGRYF. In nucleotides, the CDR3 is TGTGCCAGCAGCCAAGATCAGGAGGGGAGATACTTC.

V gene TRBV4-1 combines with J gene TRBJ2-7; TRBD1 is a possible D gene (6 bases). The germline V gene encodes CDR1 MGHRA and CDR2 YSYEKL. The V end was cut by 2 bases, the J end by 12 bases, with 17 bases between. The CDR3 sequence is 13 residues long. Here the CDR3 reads CASSQSPYRERYF. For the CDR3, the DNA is TGCGCCAGCAGCCAATCGCCTTACAGGGAGAGGTACTTC.

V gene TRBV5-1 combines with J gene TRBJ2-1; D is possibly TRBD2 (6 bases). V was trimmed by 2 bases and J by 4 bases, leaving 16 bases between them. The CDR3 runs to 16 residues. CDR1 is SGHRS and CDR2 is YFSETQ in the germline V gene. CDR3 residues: CASSFTTSTVYNEQFF. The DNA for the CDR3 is TGCGCCAGCAGCTTTACAACTAGCACCGTGTACAATGAGCAGTTCTTC.

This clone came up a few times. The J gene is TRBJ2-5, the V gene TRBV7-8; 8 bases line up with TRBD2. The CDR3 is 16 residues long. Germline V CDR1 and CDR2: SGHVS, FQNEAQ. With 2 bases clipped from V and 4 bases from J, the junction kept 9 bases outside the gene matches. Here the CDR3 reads CASSLRSSGRLETQYF. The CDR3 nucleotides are TGTGCCAGCAGCTTACGGTCTAGCGGGCGTTTAGAGACCCAGTACTTC.

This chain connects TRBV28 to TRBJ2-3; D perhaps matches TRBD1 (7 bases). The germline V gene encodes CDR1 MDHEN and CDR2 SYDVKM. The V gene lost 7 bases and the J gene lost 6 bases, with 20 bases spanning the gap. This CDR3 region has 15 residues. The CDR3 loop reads CASTGDSPGGDTQYF. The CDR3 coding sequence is TGTGCCAGCACCGGGGACAGCCCTGGGGGGGATACGCAGTATTTT.

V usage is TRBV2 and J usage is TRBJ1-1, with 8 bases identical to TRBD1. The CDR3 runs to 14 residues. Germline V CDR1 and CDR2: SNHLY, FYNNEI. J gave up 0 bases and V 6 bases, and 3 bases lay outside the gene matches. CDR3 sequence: CASSAGQVNTEAFF. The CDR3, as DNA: TGTGCCAGCAGCGCGGGACAGGTGAACACTGAAGCTTTCTTT. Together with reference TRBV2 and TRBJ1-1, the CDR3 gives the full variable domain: EPEVTQTPSHQVTQMGQEVILRCVPISNHLYFYWYRQILGQKVEFLVSFYNNEISEKSEIFDDQFSVERPDGSNFTLKIRSTKLEDSAMYFCASSAGQVNTEAFFGQGTRLTVV.

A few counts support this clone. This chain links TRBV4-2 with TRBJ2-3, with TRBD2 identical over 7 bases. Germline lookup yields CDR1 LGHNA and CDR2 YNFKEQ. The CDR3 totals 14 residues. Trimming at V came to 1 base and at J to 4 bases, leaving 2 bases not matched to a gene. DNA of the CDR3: TGTGCCAGCAGCCAAGCACGGGAGGCAGATACGCAGTATTTT. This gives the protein CASSQAREADTQYF.

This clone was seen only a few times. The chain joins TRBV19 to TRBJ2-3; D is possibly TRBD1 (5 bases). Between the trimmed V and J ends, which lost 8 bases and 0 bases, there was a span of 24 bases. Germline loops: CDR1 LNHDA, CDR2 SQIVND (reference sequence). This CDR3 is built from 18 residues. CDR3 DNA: TGTGCCAGTTCCCCGTGGACAAGGAGCCCGACTAGCACAGATACGCAGTATTTT. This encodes CASSPWTRSPTSTDTQYF.

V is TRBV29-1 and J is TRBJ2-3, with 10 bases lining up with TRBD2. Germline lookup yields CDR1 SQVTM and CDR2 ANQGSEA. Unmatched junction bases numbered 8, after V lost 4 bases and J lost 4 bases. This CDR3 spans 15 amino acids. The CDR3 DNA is TGCAGCGTTGCGGCTAGCGGGAGTGTCGCAGATACGCAGTATTTT. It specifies CSVAASGSVADTQYF.

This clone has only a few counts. DNA of the CDR3: TGTGCCGTTCAGGGCCCGTCTTACGAGCAGTACTTC. Translating it yields CAVQGPSYEQYF. This chain joins TRBV28 and TRBJ2-7, with a weak D call TRBD1 (5 bases). The CDR3 consists of 12 residues. Germline assignment: CDR1 MDHEN and CDR2 SYDVKM. V lost 11 bases and J lost 4, with 15 bases in between.

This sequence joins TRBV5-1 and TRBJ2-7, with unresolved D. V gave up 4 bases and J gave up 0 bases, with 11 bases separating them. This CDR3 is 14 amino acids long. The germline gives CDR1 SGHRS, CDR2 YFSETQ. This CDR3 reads CASSPPSISYEQYF. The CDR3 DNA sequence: TGCGCCAGCAGCCCTCCTAGTATCTCCTACGAGCAGTACTTC.